One sample yielded the 26 T cell receptor beta chains listed below, sequenced in a study of T cells in Graves' hyperthyroidism and ophthalmopathy. TCR beta CDR3 sequences were amplified from RNA transcripts. A first-round RT-PCR of the TCR CDR3 used the HTBI primer set. TCRdb fed the multiplex PCR reads into MiXCR, producing one record per CDR3 protein. The data show about 640,000 distinct CDR3 sequences, roughly 15% seen once. The specimen sequenced was blood. These receptors all stem from a woman between 50 and 59 years old with Graves' ophthalmopathy.

This clonotype was counted ten times or more. The chain is built from TRBV28 and TRBJ2-3; D might be TRBD1 (6 bases). CDR3 length: 17 residues. V was shortened by 5 bases and J by 0 bases, with 18 bases between the two germline ends. Germline-derived CDR1 and CDR2 are MDHEN and SYDVKM. The CDR3 reads CASSPYYRADSTDTQYF. CDR3 in DNA: TGTGCCAGCAGTCCCTACTACAGGGCGGATAGCACAGATACGCAGTATTTT.

This clonotype was recorded at least ten times. V is TRBV2 and J is TRBJ1-1; 8 positions match TRBD1. CDR1 SNHLY and CDR2 FYNNEI come from the germline V gene. This CDR3 contains 14 residues. The ends lost 8 bases at V and 1 base at J; junction bases unmatched: 6. The DNA of the CDR3 is TGTGCCAGCTGGGCAGGGGGCCAGAACACTGAAGCTTTCTTT. Translation gives CASWAGGQNTEAFF.

This clonotype was detected many times. The genes are TRBV5-5 and TRBJ1-1, with D uncertain. The CDR3 consists of 14 residues. Per the germline V gene, CDR1 is SGHKS and CDR2 is YYEKEE (reference sequence). V lost 0 bases to trimming and J lost 7 bases, with 13 bases between them. The CDR3 region is CASSLATVGGEAFF. For the CDR3, the DNA is TGTGCCAGCAGCTTGGCCACCGTGGGAGGTGAAGCTTTCTTT.

This clonotype turned up a few times. The genes are TRBV15 and TRBJ1-2, with D unclear. The CDR3 runs to 14 residues. V lost 1 base and J 7 bases, leaving 13 bases between the germline ends. From germline, CDR1 is LNHNV and CDR2 YYDKDF (reference sequence). The CDR3 protein is CATSRAGPSSGYTF. The CDR3 DNA reads as TGTGCCACCAGCAGAGCCGGCCCTTCGTCTGGCTACACCTTC.

J is TRBJ1-1 and V is TRBV18; 10 bases align to TRBD1. V shed 3 bases and J 6 bases; nucleotides not matched to a gene: 7. Germline loops: CDR1 KGHSH, CDR2 LQKENI. The CDR3 length is 15 residues. DNA of the CDR3: TGTGCCAGCTCACCGACGGGACAGGGGTTCGCTGAAGCTTTCTTT. This gives the protein CASSPTGQGFAEAFF. Variable domain in full (rest from reference TRBV18 and TRBJ1-1): NAGVMQNPRHLVRRRGQEARLRCSPMKGHSHVYWYRQLPEEGLKFMVYLQKENIIDESGMPKERFSAEFPKEGPSILRIQQVVRGDSAAYFCASSPTGQGFAEAFFGQGTRLTVV.

This clonotype was detected ten times or more. The chain links TRBV12-3 or TRBV12-4 to TRBJ2-3; no firm D call. This CDR3 contains 13 residues. V lost 3 bases to trimming and J lost 7 bases, with 11 bases between them. The DNA for the CDR3 is TGTGCCAGCAGTTTGAGGAAGGTGAATACGCAGTATTTT. Amino acid sequence: CASSLRKVNTQYF.

This clonotype appeared a few times. The V and J genes are TRBV14 and TRBJ2-3, with a weak D call TRBD2 (5 bases). The CDR3 runs 20 residues. Trimming cost V 0 bases and J 2 bases, with 24 bases left between them. The germline V gene has CDR1 SGHDN and CDR2 FVKESK. The DNA of the CDR3 is TGTGCCAGCAGCCAAGATTTTGTCGGGATAACCTATGACTCCACAGATACGCAGTATTTT. Protein: CASSQDFVGITYDSTDTQYF.

V and J are TRBV7-9 and TRBJ2-2; 15 nucleotides line up with TRBD2. The V gene end was trimmed by 4 bases and the J gene end by 4 bases; junction bases not matched to a gene: 7. The CDR3 is 18 amino acids. The germline CDR1 and CDR2 sequences are SEHNR and FQNEAQ (reference sequence). CDR3 amino acids: CASSSRTSGREGTGELFF. The CDR3 DNA sequence: TGTGCCAGCAGCTCGCGGACTAGCGGGAGGGAAGGCACCGGGGAGCTGTTTTTT.

The CDR3 reads CASSLMGGGTESYGYTF. For the CDR3, the DNA is TGTGCCAGCAGTTTAATGGGGGGGGGGACAGAATCCTATGGCTACACCTTC. The rearrangement uses TRBV28 and TRBJ1-2; 7 nucleotides align to TRBD1. Germline V gives CDR1 MDHEN, CDR2 SYDVKM. V lost 2 bases and J lost 4; bases outside the gene matches: 13. CDR3 length: 17 residues.

This clonotype was seen at least ten times. The chain is built from TRBV30 and TRBJ1-6; D unresolved. The CDR3 spans 13 residues. Germline-derived CDR1 and CDR2 are GTSNPN and SVGIG (reference sequence). V lost 3 bases and J lost 9, with 12 bases in between. The CDR3 loop is CAWSPGSGSPLHF. DNA of the CDR3: TGTGCCTGGAGCCCGGGGTCGGGTTCACCCCTCCACTTT.

Ten or more counts support this clonotype. The gene calls are TRBV11-2 and TRBJ2-2; the D is unclear. Germline assignment: CDR1 SGHAT and CDR2 FQNNGV. V was clipped by 3 bases and J by 2 bases, with 4 bases between them. This CDR3 spans 13 amino acids. CDR3 in amino acids: CASSFLNTGELFF. The CDR3 DNA reads TGTGCCAGCAGCTTTCTTAACACCGGGGAGCTGTTTTTT.

This clonotype was seen only a few times. V is TRBV2 and J is TRBJ2-7, with D maybe TRBD2 (7 bases). CDR1 is SNHLY, CDR2 FYNNEI, per germline. Trimming removed 2 bases from V and 3 bases from J, with 11 bases in between. There are 14 residues in the CDR3. The CDR3 nucleotides read TGTGCCAGCAGTGAACAGGGGAGGGACTACGAGCAGTACTTC. Translation gives CASSEQGRDYEQYF.

The gene calls are TRBV20-1 and TRBJ1-6, with 7 bases identical to TRBD1. CDR1 DFQATT and CDR2 SNEGSKA come from the germline V gene (reference sequence). Trimming removed 3 bases from V and 5 bases from J; junction bases left unmatched: 1. CDR3 length: 13 residues. CDR3 residues: CSARGTDNSPLHF. The CDR3 DNA reads TGCAGTGCTAGGGGGACAGATAATTCACCCCTCCACTTT.

This clonotype was observed many times. The chain is built from TRBV7-8 and TRBJ2-3; 9 positions match TRBD2. Unmatched junction bases numbered 8, after V lost 6 bases and J lost 4 bases. CDR3 length: 15 residues. Per germline, CDR1 SGHVS and CDR2 FQNEAQ. CDR3 nucleotides: TGTGCCAGCAGTTATAGCGGGAGCTATGCAGATACGCAGTATTTT. Translating it yields CASSYSGSYADTQYF. Drawing the rest from reference TRBV7-8 and TRBJ2-3, the complete variable domain is GAGVSQSPRYKVAKRGQDVALRCDPISGHVSLFWYQQALGQGPEFLTYFQNEAQLDKSGLPSDRFFAERPEGSVSTLKIQRTQQEDSAVYLCASSYSGSYADTQYFGPGTRLTVL.

This clonotype was seen repeatedly, ten times or more. The chain joins TRBV28 to TRBJ2-1, with TRBD1 as a possible D gene (5 bases). The length of the CDR3 is 17 residues. Germline V CDR1 and CDR2: MDHEN, SYDVKM. Trimming took 6 bases from V and 3 from J, leaving 21 bases between them. Written as DNA, the CDR3 is TGTGCCAGCAGCAAGGGTTTTCGGAATAGGGGCTACAATGAGCAGTTCTTC. This encodes CASSKGFRNRGYNEQFF.

Comments on this clonotype: At one end the junction does not follow the germline gene, possibly because of a read error. This chain connects TRBV11-3 to TRBJ2-4, with a possible D match to TRBD2 (5 bases). Germline CDR1 SGHNT, CDR2 YENEEA. This CDR3 is built from 16 residues. CDR3 loop: CAGSLLKTGSKNIQYF. The CDR3 nucleotides read TGTGCCGGCAGTCTATTAAAGACGGGATCCAAAAACATTCAGTACTTC.

In this sample, this clonotype turned up many times. This chain connects TRBV24-1 to TRBJ1-3, with 7 bases fitting TRBD1. V was pared by 3 bases and J by 1 base, with 11 bases of the junction left unmatched. The CDR3 is made up of 18 amino acids. CDR1 and CDR2 from the germline V gene are KGHDR and SFDVKD. The CDR3 DNA sequence: TGTGCCACCAGTGATGGGTCGGGGACAGCGGAGTCTGGAAACACCATATATTTT. This translates into CATSDGSGTAESGNTIYF.

This clonotype was detected ten times or more. This chain links TRBV20-1 with TRBJ2-1, with D possibly TRBD2 on 6 matching bases. Germline values: CDR1 DFQATT, CDR2 SNEGSKA (reference sequence). Trimming removed 6 bases from V and 10 bases from J, with 16 bases in between. This CDR3 has 12 residues. The CDR3 loop reads CSAEVQRVEQFF. The CDR3, as DNA: TGCAGTGCAGAAGTCCAGCGGGTAGAGCAGTTCTTC.

In its sample, this clonotype was seen many times. This chain connects TRBV28 to TRBJ1-6, with a tentative D call TRBD1 (6 bases). V gave up 6 bases and J gave up 15 bases, with 24 bases separating them. The CDR3 spans 15 residues. The germline V gene encodes CDR1 MDHEN and CDR2 SYDVKM. The DNA of the CDR3 is TGTGCCAGCAGCCAAACCGGGACGAGGGGGTGGCTCCTCCACTTT. Translating gives CASSQTGTRGWLLHF.

The chain links TRBV20-1 to TRBJ1-5, with TRBD1 as a possible D gene (6 bases). The V end was cut by 1 base, the J end by 4 bases, with 11 bases between. The CDR3 runs to 14 residues. Germline V gene data show CDR1 as DFQATT and CDR2 as SNEGSKA (reference sequence). CDR3 sequence reads: CSARVGTPNQPQHF. CDR3 nucleotides: TGCAGTGCTAGAGTGGGGACACCAAATCAGCCCCAGCATTTT.

This clonotype was counted many times. The V call is TRBV20-1, the J call TRBJ2-7; TRBD2 is a possible D gene (5 bases). The CDR3 is 13 amino acids. V was pared by 8 bases and J by 6 bases, with 20 bases between. The germline V gene encodes CDR1 DFQATT and CDR2 SNEGSKA (reference sequence). The CDR3 DNA follows: TGCAGTCCATTCGACCCCTCCCGGGGCGAGCAGTACTTC. It specifies CSPFDPSRGEQYF.

This chain joins TRBV9 and TRBJ2-1; 14 positions agree with TRBD2. The germline V gene encodes CDR1 SGDLS and CDR2 YYNGEE. This CDR3 comprises 21 residues. The V and J ends lost 0 bases and 4 bases, in that order; junction bases with no gene match: 15. CDR3 DNA sequence: TGTGCCAGCAGCGTAGGTCCCGGGGTACCGGGACTAGCGGGAGTTTACAATGAGCAGTTCTTC. This encodes CASSVGPGVPGLAGVYNEQFF.

This clonotype was found many times. This chain connects TRBV27 to TRBJ2-1; D might be TRBD2 (6 bases). The CDR3 covers 15 residues. V was shortened by 2 bases and J by 1 base, with 9 bases between the two germline ends. Per the germline V gene, CDR1 is MNHEY and CDR2 is SMNVEV (reference sequence). The CDR3 loop reads CASSLGAGSYNEQFF. CDR3 DNA sequence: TGTGCCAGCAGTTTAGGGGCGGGGTCCTACAATGAGCAGTTCTTC.

This clonotype has ten or more counts. The chain couples TRBV7-2 to TRBJ1-5; TRBD1 matches 7 bases. V lost 7 bases to trimming and J lost 6 bases; unmatched junction nucleotides: 6. Germline CDR1 SGHTA, CDR2 FQGNSA. The CDR3 is made up of 13 amino acids. The CDR3 bases are TGTGCCAGCAATACAGGGGTTAGTCAGCCCCAGCATTTT. Translated, it gives CASNTGVSQPQHF.

In its sample, this clonotype was seen many times. The chain employs TRBV11-2 and TRBJ2-2; no definite D call. The CDR3 covers 15 residues. The germline gives CDR1 SGHAT, CDR2 FQNNGV. V dropped 1 base and J dropped 0 bases, with 6 bases sitting between them. The CDR3 DNA is TGTGCCAGCAGCTTAGTTAGATCGAACACCGGGGAGCTGTTTTTT. Translation: CASSLVRSNTGELFF.

There are a few counts of this clonotype. This chain joins TRBV4-3 and TRBJ2-7, with 8 bases fitting TRBD1. There are 15 residues in the CDR3. The ends lost 4 bases at V and 1 base at J; junction bases unmatched: 6. Germline assignment: CDR1 LGHNA and CDR2 YSLEER. The CDR3 is CASSPGQGFSYEQYF. The CDR3 DNA reads as TGCGCCAGCAGCCCAGGACAGGGTTTTTCCTACGAGCAGTACTTC.